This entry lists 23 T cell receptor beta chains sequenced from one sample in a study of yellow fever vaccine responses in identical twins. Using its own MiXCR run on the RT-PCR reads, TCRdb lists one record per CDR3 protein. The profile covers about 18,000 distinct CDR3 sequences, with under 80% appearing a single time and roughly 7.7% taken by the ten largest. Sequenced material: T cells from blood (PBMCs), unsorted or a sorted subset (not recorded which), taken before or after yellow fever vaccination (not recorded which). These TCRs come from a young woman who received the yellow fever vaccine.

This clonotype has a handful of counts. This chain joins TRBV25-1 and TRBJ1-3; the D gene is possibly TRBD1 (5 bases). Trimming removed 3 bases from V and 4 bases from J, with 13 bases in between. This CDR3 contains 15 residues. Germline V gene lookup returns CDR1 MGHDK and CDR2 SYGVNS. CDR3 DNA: TGTGCCAGCAGTGAGACCGGGACGGCCGGAAACACCATATATTTT. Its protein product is CASSETGTAGNTIYF. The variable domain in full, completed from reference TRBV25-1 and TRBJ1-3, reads EADIYQTPRYLVIGTGKKITLECSQTMGHDKMYWYQQDPGMELHLIHYSYGVNSTEKGDLSSESTVSRIRTEHFPLTLESARPSHTSQYLCASSETGTAGNTIYFGEGSWLTVV.

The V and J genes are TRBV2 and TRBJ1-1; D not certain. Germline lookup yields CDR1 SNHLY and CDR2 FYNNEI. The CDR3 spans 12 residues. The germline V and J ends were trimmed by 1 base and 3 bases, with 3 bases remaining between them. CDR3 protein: CASSEEHTEAFF. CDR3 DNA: TGTGCCAGCAGTGAAGAGCACACTGAAGCTTTCTTT. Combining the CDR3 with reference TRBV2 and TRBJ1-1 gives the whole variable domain EPEVTQTPSHQVTQMGQEVILRCVPISNHLYFYWYRQILGQKVEFLVSFYNNEISEKSEIFDDQFSVERPDGSNFTLKIRSTKLEDSAMYFCASSEEHTEAFFGQGTRLTVV.

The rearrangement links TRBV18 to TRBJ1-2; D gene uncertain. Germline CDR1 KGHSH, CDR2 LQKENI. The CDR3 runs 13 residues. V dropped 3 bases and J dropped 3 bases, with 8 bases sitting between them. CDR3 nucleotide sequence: TGTGCCAGCTCACCGGCCTCCTACTATGGCTACACCTTC. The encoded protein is CASSPASYYGYTF.

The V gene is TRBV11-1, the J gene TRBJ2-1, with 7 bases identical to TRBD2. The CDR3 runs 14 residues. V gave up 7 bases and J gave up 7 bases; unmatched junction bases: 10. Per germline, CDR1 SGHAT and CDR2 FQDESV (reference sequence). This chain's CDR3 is CASTKTSAINEQFF. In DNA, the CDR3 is TGTGCCAGCACGAAAACTAGCGCTATAAATGAGCAGTTCTTC.

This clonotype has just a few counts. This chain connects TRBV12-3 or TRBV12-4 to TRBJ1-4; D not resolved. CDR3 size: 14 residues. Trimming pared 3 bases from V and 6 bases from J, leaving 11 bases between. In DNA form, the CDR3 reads TGTGCCAGCAGTTTTCGCCCCGGGGATGAAAAACTGTTTTTT. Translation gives CASSFRPGDEKLFF.

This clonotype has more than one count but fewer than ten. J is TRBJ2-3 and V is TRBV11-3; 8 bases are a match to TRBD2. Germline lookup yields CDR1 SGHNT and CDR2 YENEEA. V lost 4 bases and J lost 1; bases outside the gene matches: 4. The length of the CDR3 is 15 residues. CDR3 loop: CASSSLAGRTDTQYF. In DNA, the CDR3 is TGTGCCAGCAGCTCTCTAGCGGGCCGCACAGATACGCAGTATTTT.

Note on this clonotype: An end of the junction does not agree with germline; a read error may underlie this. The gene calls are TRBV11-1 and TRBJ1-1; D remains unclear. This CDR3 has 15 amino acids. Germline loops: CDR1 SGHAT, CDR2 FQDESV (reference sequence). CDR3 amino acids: CASSLISFGNTEASF. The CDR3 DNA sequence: TGTGCCAGCAGCTTAATTTCATTCGGGAACACTGAAGCTTCCTTT.

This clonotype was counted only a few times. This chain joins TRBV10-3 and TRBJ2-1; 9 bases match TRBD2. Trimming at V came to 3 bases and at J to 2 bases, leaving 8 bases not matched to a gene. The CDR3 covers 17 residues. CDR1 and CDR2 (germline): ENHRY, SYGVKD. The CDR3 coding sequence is TGTGCCATCAGTGAACGAGCGGGAGGTTTCACCTACAATGAGCAGTTCTTC. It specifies CAISERAGGFTYNEQFF.

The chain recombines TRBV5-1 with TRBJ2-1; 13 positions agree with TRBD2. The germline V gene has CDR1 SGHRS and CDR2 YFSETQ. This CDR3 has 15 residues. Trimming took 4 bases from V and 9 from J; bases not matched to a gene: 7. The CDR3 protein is CASSTGTSGKLEQFF. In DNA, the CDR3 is TGCGCCAGCAGCACTGGGACTAGCGGGAAACTTGAGCAGTTCTTC.

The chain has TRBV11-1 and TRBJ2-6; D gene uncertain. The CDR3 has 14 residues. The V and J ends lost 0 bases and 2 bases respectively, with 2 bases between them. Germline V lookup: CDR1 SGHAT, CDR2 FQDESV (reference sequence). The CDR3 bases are TGTGCCAGCAGCTTAGCGGCTGGGGCCAACGTCCTGACTTTC. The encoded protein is CASSLAAGANVLTF.

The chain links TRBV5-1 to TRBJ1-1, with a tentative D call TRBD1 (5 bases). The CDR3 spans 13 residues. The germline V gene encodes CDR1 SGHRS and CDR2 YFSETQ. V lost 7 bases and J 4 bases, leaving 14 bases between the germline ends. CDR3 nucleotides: TGCGCCAGCTCACTCCCGGGGGGCACTGAAGCTTTCTTT. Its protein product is CASSLPGGTEAFF.

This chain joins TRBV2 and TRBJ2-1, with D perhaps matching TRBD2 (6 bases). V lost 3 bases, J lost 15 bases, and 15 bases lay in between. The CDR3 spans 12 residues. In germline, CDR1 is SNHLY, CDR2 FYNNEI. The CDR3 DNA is TGTGCCAGCAGTGATACGGGGGTAGTGGCGTTCTTC. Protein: CASSDTGVVAFF.

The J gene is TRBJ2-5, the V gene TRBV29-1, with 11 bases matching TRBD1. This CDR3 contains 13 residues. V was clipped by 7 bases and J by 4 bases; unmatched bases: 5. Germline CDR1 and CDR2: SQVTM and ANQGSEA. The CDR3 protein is CSGSGTGGETQYF. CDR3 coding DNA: TGCAGCGGGTCCGGGACAGGGGGAGAGACCCAGTACTTC.

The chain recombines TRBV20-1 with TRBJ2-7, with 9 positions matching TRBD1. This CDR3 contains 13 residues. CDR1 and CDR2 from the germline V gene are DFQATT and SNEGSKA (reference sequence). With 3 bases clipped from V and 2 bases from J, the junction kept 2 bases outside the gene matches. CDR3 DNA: TGCAGTGCTAGCAGACAGGGGGCCTACGAGCAGTACGTC. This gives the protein CSASRQGAYEQYV.

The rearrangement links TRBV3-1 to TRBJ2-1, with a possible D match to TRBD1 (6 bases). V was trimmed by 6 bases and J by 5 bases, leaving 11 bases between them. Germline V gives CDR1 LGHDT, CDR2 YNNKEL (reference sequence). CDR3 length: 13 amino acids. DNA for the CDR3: TGTGCCAGCAGTGAGGGACACAACAATGAGCAGTTCTTC. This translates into CASSEGHNNEQFF.

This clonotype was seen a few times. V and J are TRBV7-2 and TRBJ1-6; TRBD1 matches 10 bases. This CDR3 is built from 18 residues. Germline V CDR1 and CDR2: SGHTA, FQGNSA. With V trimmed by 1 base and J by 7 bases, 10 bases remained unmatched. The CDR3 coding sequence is TGTGCCAGCAGCTTAGGGCCGACAGGGGGCGCTTGGAATTCACCCCTCCACTTT. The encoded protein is CASSLGPTGGAWNSPLHF.

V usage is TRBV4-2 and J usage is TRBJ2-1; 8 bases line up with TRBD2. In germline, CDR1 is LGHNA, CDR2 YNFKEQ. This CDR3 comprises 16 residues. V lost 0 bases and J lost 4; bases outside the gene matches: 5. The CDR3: CASSQDERGSYNEQFF. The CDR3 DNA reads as TGTGCCAGCAGCCAAGATGAGCGGGGGAGTTACAATGAGCAGTTCTTC.

For the CDR3, the DNA is TGTGCCAGCAGCTCCACCCGTGGACAGGGGGGCCAGCCCCAGCATTTT. Translated: CASSSTRGQGGQPQHF. The rearrangement uses TRBV11-1 and TRBJ1-5; 10 bases align to TRBD1. Germline loops: CDR1 SGHAT, CDR2 FQDESV (reference sequence). The CDR3 is 16 amino acids. With V trimmed by 4 bases and J by 7 bases, 10 bases remained unmatched.

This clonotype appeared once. DNA of the CDR3: TGTGCCAGCAGCTTAGGTACCGCACTAGCGGGTTATACCGGGGAGCTGTTTTTT. It codes for CASSLGTALAGYTGELFF. V gene TRBV11-1 combines with J gene TRBJ2-2; 9 bases align to TRBD2. The V and J ends lost 1 base and 5 bases, in that order; junction bases with no gene match: 11. CDR3 length: 18 amino acids. CDR1 is SGHAT, CDR2 FQDESV, per germline (reference sequence).

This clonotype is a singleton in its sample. The CDR3 DNA reads as TGTGCCAGCAGCTCCAGCACAGATACGCAGTATTTT. This sequence encodes CASSSSTDTQYF. The J gene is TRBJ2-3, the V gene TRBV7-1; D is undetermined. TRBV7-1 is an open reading frame whose function is uncertain. The ends were cut back, 3 bases at V and 0 bases at J, with 1 base in the middle. CDR3 size: 12 residues.

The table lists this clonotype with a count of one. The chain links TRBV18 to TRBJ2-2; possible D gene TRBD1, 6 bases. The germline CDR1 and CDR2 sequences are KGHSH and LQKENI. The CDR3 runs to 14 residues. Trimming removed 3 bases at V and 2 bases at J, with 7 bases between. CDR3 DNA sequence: TGTGCCAGCTCACCGGGACAAAACACCGGGGAGCTGTTTTTT. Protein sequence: CASSPGQNTGELFF.

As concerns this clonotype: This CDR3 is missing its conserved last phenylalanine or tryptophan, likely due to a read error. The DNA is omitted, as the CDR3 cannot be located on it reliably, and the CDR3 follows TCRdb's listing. The CDR3 here is CATSRDKSPTL. The chain has TRBV24-1 and TRBJ2-7; TRBD1 is the table's D call, not checked against the DNA. The CDR3 sequence runs 11 residues, both termini included. The germline V gene has CDR1 KGHDR and CDR2 SFDVKD.

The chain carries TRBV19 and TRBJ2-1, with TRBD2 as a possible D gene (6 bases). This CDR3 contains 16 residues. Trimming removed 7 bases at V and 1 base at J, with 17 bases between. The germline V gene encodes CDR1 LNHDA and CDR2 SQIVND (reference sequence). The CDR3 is CASTPGTPYSYNEQFF. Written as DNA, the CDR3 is TGTGCCAGTACTCCCGGGACTCCATATTCCTACAATGAGCAGTTCTTC.